The 8 T cell receptor beta chains below come from one sample, sequenced in a study of T-cell reconstitution after alpha-beta-depleted transplantation in children (dated by TCRdb to about 2016). What the treatment or condition label conveys for this sample: allogeneic hematopoietic cell transplantation with graft depleted of TCRalphabeta T cells and CD19 B cells. The library relied on PCR. Sequenced on an Illumina HiSeq 2500. TCR libraries were prepared with molecular barcoding, using unique molecular identifiers to normalize TCRbeta repertoire quantification. Using fastp at Q25 and MiXCR, TCRdb reprocessed the public reads and kept productive beta chains. One record per CDR3 amino acid sequence lists the most common genes and DNA. For this sample the table gives more than 400,000 distinct CDR3 sequences, of which around 46% were detected only once. Jointly, the top ten make up 27% of the sample. The material sequenced was PBMCs, taken before TCRalphabeta/CD19-depleted stem cell transplant. Receptors originate from a girl aged 2 to 10 with aplastic anemia, due to receive a stem cell transplant.

The V and J genes are TRBV23-1 and TRBJ2-1, with D tentatively TRBD1 (6 bases). TRBV23-1 is an ORF; its function is uncertain. The CDR3 totals 16 residues. V was trimmed by 11 bases and J by 8 bases, leaving 28 bases between them. Here the CDR3 DNA reads TGCGCCCCTCGGATATCAATACAGGGTCTTCAGGATGAGCAGTTCTTC. This translates into CAPRISIQGLQDEQFF.

This clonotype was picked up a small number of times. DNA for the CDR3: TGTGCCAGCAGCTTAGGGAGACTAGTAAGGGAGCAGTACTTC. Residues: CASSLGRLVREQYF. The chain is built from TRBV7-8 and TRBJ2-7; possible D gene TRBD2, 6 bases. V lost 1 base and J lost 7, with 14 bases in between. Germline V lookup: CDR1 SGHVS, CDR2 FQNEAQ. The CDR3 extends over 14 amino acids.

In this sample, this clonotype turned up many times. This chain uses TRBV5-6 with TRBJ2-5, with D hard to call. V was shortened by 6 bases and J by 1 base, with 16 bases between the two germline ends. The CDR3 is 15 amino acids. The germline gives CDR1 SGHDT, CDR2 YYEEEE. CDR3 sequence: CASTPSAGFQETQYF. CDR3 coding DNA: TGTGCCAGCACCCCCTCGGCAGGCTTCCAAGAGACCCAGTACTTC. The full variable domain, in which reference TRBV5-6 and TRBJ2-5 provide the parts outside the CDR3, is DAGVTQSPTHLIKTRGQQVTLRCSPKSGHDTVSWYQQALGQGPQFIFQYYEEEERQRGNFPDRFSGHQFPNYSSELNVNALLLGDSALYLCASTPSAGFQETQYFGPGTRLLVL.

Ten or more counts support this clonotype. At one of its ends the junction is not consistent with the germline gene, which may arise from a read error. The chain carries TRBV5-1 and TRBJ2-7, with TRBD2 identical over 8 bases. The germline V gene encodes CDR1 SGHRS and CDR2 YFSETQ. The CDR3 length is 15 residues. The CDR3 loop reads CASSLTSGSSYEQYF. The CDR3 DNA sequence: TGTGCCAGCAGCTTAACGAGCGGGAGCTCCTACGAGCAGTACTTC.

To note about this clonotype: Likely a read error: the CDR3 ends without its conserved phenylalanine or tryptophan. V usage is TRBV7-3 and J usage is TRBJ2-7, with D perhaps given as TRBD1 or TRBD2 (5 bases each). Germline CDR1 reads SGHTA; CDR2 reads FQGTGA. Trimming left V 4 bases short and J 3 bases short, with 19 bases between. CDR3 length equals 16 residues. The CDR3 DNA reads TGTGCCAGCAGCTCTGCAGGGAACCGGGGAAACTACGAGCAGTACTCC. This encodes CASSSAGNRGNYEQYS.

This clonotype was detected ten times or more. This chain connects TRBV4-2 to TRBJ1-4; D might be TRBD1 (5 bases). The germline V and J ends were trimmed by 3 bases and 8 bases, with 16 bases remaining between them. Germline loops: CDR1 LGHNA, CDR2 YNFKEQ. CDR3 size: 15 residues. The CDR3 loop is CASSQIDGGSEKLFF. CDR3 DNA sequence: TGTGCCAGCAGCCAGATTGACGGGGGGAGCGAAAAACTGTTTTTT.

This clonotype was seen once. The genes are TRBV29-1 and TRBJ2-7; 9 bases agree with TRBD1. V shed 4 bases and J 4 bases; nucleotides not matched to a gene: 5. CDR3 length: 13 amino acids. Germline-derived CDR1 and CDR2 are SQVTM and ANQGSEA. The CDR3 bases are TGCAGCGTTGTGGGGACAGGGCGGTACGAGCAGTACTTC. Encoded protein: CSVVGTGRYEQYF.

This clonotype was found once. V is TRBV12-3 or TRBV12-4 and J is TRBJ2-7, with D possibly being TRBD1 (6 bases). The CDR3 sequence is 15 residues long. V shed 7 bases and J shed 3 bases, with 19 bases lying between them. The CDR3 region has the DNA TGTGCCAGCATGACAGATCGGGACACAGACTACGAGCAGTACTTC. Protein: CASMTDRDTDYEQYF.